Below, 18 T cell receptor beta chains from the same sample are listed, as sequenced in a study of T cell repertoires in cytomegalovirus infection. Their recognized antigens are unknown. TCRdb independently ran MiXCR on the reads; one entry per CDR3 protein. The table records around 750,000 distinct CDR3 sequences, over 25% of them present only once. The source material was cultured CD8+ T cells from PBMCs, sampled from culture after CMV antigen stimulation. All receptors derive from a human donor in good health (CMV status not recorded). Some clones in this sample may be carry-over from other donors' samples.

The chain is built from TRBV19 and TRBJ2-3; perhaps TRBD1 as D (6 bases). The CDR3 covers 13 residues. The ends were cut back, 8 bases at V and 2 bases at J, with 11 bases in the middle. Germline CDR1 reads LNHDA; CDR2 reads SQIVND (reference sequence). As DNA, the CDR3 is TGTGCCAGTTTGGACAGTTACACAGATACGCAGTATTTT. Translating gives CASLDSYTDTQYF.

The chain combines TRBV4-1 with TRBJ2-2; D possibly corresponds to TRBD1 (6 bases). Per the germline V gene, CDR1 is MGHRA and CDR2 is YSYEKL. CDR3 size: 15 residues. V was pared by 5 bases and J by 2 bases, with 12 bases between. CDR3 bases: TGCGCCAGCAGCTTAAGACAGGCCAACACCGGGGAGCTGTTTTTT. It specifies CASSLRQANTGELFF.

The chain couples TRBV4-1 to TRBJ1-5; TRBD1 is a possible D gene (5 bases). Between the trimmed V and J ends, which lost 4 bases and 6 bases, there was a span of 13 bases. This CDR3 comprises 14 residues. CDR1 is MGHRA, CDR2 YSYEKL, per germline. CDR3 loop: CASSPGEGIQPQHF. The CDR3 DNA reads TGCGCCAGCAGCCCGGGAGAGGGGATTCAGCCCCAGCATTTT.

In its sample, this clonotype was seen a few times. The chain carries TRBV7-2 and TRBJ2-3, with TRBD2 identical over 10 bases. The CDR3 sequence is 18 residues long. CDR1 and CDR2 (germline): SGHTA, FQGNSA. J was trimmed by 0 bases and V by 1 base; bases with no gene match: 7. The CDR3 coding sequence is TGTGCCAGCAGCTTAGGGGTCGGACTAGCGGCTAGCACAGATACGCAGTATTTT. Translated, it gives CASSLGVGLAASTDTQYF.

The table lists this clonotype with a few counts. This sequence joins TRBV6-6 and TRBJ2-5, with 10 bases lining up with TRBD2. The germline V gene encodes CDR1 MNHNY and CDR2 SVGAGI (reference sequence). The J segment lost 1 base and the V segment lost 0 bases, leaving 8 bases of the junction unmatched. There are 18 residues in the CDR3. The CDR3 DNA reads TGTGCCAGCAGTTACTCGCCCGATCTAGCGGGGGTCCAAGAGACCCAGTACTTC. Protein: CASSYSPDLAGVQETQYF.

This clonotype has just a few counts. V gene TRBV12-3 or TRBV12-4 combines with J gene TRBJ1-3; 7 bases line up with TRBD1. The CDR3 length is 15 residues. The junction had 10 bases not matched to a gene; V was cut back by 3 bases and J by 8 bases. The CDR3 region has the DNA TGTGCCAGCAGTTTTGACAGGGTTAAGGGGCACACCATATATTTT. It yields the protein CASSFDRVKGHTIYF.

This chain joins TRBV14 and TRBJ2-1, with D uncertain. In germline, CDR1 is SGHDN, CDR2 FVKESK. Trimming removed 5 bases at V and 7 bases at J, with 18 bases between. The CDR3 has 15 residues. CDR3 sequence reads: CASSYPPHPGNEQFF. For the CDR3, the DNA is TGTGCCAGCAGCTACCCCCCCCACCCTGGGAATGAGCAGTTCTTC.

This chain joins TRBV7-9 and TRBJ1-1; D perhaps matches TRBD1 (5 bases). This CDR3 has 12 residues. CDR1 is SEHNR and CDR2 is FQNEAQ in the germline V gene (reference sequence). V gave up 5 bases and J gave up 6 bases, with 10 bases separating them. The CDR3 DNA follows: TGTGCCAGCAGCCGGGGGTGGGCTGAAGCTTTCTTT. Amino acid sequence: CASSRGWAEAFF.

The chain has TRBV5-6 and TRBJ2-1; TRBD2 matches at 8 bases. J lost 4 bases, V lost 3 bases, and 9 bases had no gene match. CDR1 is SGHDT and CDR2 is YYEEEE in the germline V gene. The CDR3 totals 16 residues. The CDR3 nucleotides are TGTGCCAGCAGCTACTGGTGGCGGGGGGAATACAATGAGCAGTTCTTC. As protein: CASSYWWRGEYNEQFF.

In its sample, this clonotype was seen a few times. The chain employs TRBV7-9 and TRBJ2-3; D possibly corresponds to TRBD2 (5 bases). CDR3 length: 14 amino acids. Germline-derived CDR1 and CDR2 are SEHNR and FQNEAQ (reference sequence). Trimming left V 3 bases short and J 6 bases short, with 13 bases between. CDR3 protein: CASSFEGTLDTQYF. The CDR3 region has the DNA TGTGCCAGCAGCTTCGAGGGAACTCTTGATACGCAGTATTTT.

This chain uses TRBV12-3 or TRBV12-4 with TRBJ2-5; D gene unclear. The CDR3 is 14 amino acids. Trimming removed 6 bases at V and 4 bases at J, with 15 bases between. The CDR3 region has the DNA TGTGCCAGCAGCCAGGAGAGCTGGGGAGAGACCCAGTACTTC. Translation gives CASSQESWGETQYF.

Comments on this clonotype: An end of the junction differs from the germline gene, which may be a read error. This chain connects TRBV6-4 to TRBJ2-2; the match to TRBD2 covers 12 bases. The CDR3 extends over 17 amino acids. CDR1 and CDR2 from the germline V gene are MRHNA and SNTAGT. The CDR3 DNA is TGTGCCAACAGTGACCTACTAGCGGGGGGTACGACCGGGGAGCTGTTTTTT. Residues: CANSDLLAGGTTGELFF.

This clonotype has ten or more counts. The CDR3 region is CASSSTGGIGEKLFF. In DNA form, the CDR3 reads TGTGCCAGCAGCTCGACAGGGGGCATAGGGGAAAAACTGTTTTTT. This sequence joins TRBV7-2 and TRBJ1-4, with TRBD1 matching 10 bases. Trimming at V came to 4 bases and at J to 8 bases, leaving 7 bases not matched to a gene. CDR3 length: 15 amino acids. The germline V gene encodes CDR1 SGHTA and CDR2 FQGNSA.

The chain is built from TRBV28 and TRBJ1-1; D uncertain. V was cut by 1 base and J by 0 bases, with 9 bases left in between. Germline V CDR1 and CDR2: MDHEN, SYDVKM. The CDR3 is 15 amino acids. CDR3 in DNA: TGTGCCAGCAGTTTATTCGCAGAGATGAACACTGAAGCTTTCTTT. It codes for CASSLFAEMNTEAFF.

In this sample, this clonotype turned up many times. This rearrangement joins TRBV11-3 to TRBJ2-6, with D unclear. Trimming removed 5 bases from V and 0 bases from J, with 11 bases in between. This CDR3 comprises 16 residues. The germline V gene encodes CDR1 SGHNT and CDR2 YENEEA. Written as DNA, the CDR3 is TGTGCCAGCAGCCCGAGTGGCGTCTCTGGGGCCAACGTCCTGACTTTC. Amino acids: CASSPSGVSGANVLTF.

This chain joins TRBV10-3 and TRBJ2-3, with 10 bases identical to TRBD2. CDR1 and CDR2 (germline): ENHRY, SYGVKD. V was pared by 8 bases and J by 2 bases, with 10 bases of the junction left unmatched. The length of the CDR3 is 16 residues. This CDR3 is CAIAQAGGPDTDTQYF. CDR3 DNA: TGTGCCATCGCACAAGCGGGGGGGCCAGACACAGATACGCAGTATTTT.

The J gene is TRBJ1-3, the V gene TRBV2; 8 bases map to TRBD1. V lost 7 bases to trimming and J lost 4 bases; unmatched junction nucleotides: 3. Germline CDR1 reads SNHLY; CDR2 reads FYNNEI. CDR3 size: 13 residues. The CDR3 DNA sequence: TGTGCCAGCACCGGGACAGGAGGAAACACCATATATTTT. This encodes CASTGTGGNTIYF.

V gene TRBV6-5 combines with J gene TRBJ2-5; the match to TRBD2 covers 8 bases. Germline V CDR1 and CDR2: MNHEY, SVGAGI. V lost 6 bases, J lost 5 bases, and 11 bases stayed unmatched. The CDR3 loop spans 15 amino acids. The CDR3 bases are TGTGCCAGCAGCATCGTAACGGGGGGGCTGGAGACCCAGTACTTC. This codes for CASSIVTGGLETQYF.